These T cell receptor beta chains were read from a single sample in a study of Ad26.COV2.S vaccination and SARS-CoV-2 variants. TCRdb's copy holds only in-frame clones and misses some; the assay was immunoSEQ multiplex PCR. The table records about 470,000 clones, roughly 91% of them present only once. The sequences come from peripheral blood, collected in a trial of Ad26.COV2.S vaccine versus placebo. The source of these receptors is a person aged 18-60 years who received the Ad26.COV2.S COVID-19 vaccine or a placebo. Both conserved end residues are part of each CDR3. Fields, in order: D gene, V gene, J gene, clone size, CDR3 protein, CDR3 DNA. The D gene is left open where the match is weak. Size is stated for part of the rows, as once, few or many counts, or as a class when the clone is expanded.

d_gene: NA; v_gene: TRBV10-3; j_gene: TRBJ2-7; abundance: NA; CDR3aa: CAIKPGLDSYEQYF; CDR3nt: TGTGCCATAAAGCCCGGACTGGATTCCTACGAGCAGTACTTC
d_gene: NA; v_gene: TRBV7-9; j_gene: TRBJ2-3; abundance: NA; CDR3aa: CASSSPLGGARTDTQYF; CDR3nt: TGTGCCAGCAGCTCCCCCTTGGGGGGGGCGAGGACAGATACGCAGTATTTT
d_gene: NA; v_gene: TRBV7-8; j_gene: TRBJ2-7; abundance: NA; CDR3aa: CASSLGPGGSYEQYF; CDR3nt: TGTGCCAGCAGCTTAGGGCCGGGCGGCTCCTACGAGCAGTACTTC
d_gene: NA; v_gene: TRBV15; j_gene: TRBJ2-4; abundance: NA; CDR3aa: CATSRDVRAKNIQYF; CDR3nt: TGTGCCACCAGCAGAGATGTGCGGGCCAAAAACATTCAGTACTTC
d_gene: NA; v_gene: TRBV28; j_gene: TRBJ1-5; abundance: NA; CDR3aa: CASSLNQPQHF; CDR3nt: TGTGCCAGCAGCCTAAATCAGCCCCAGCATTTT
d_gene: TRBD1; v_gene: TRBV2; j_gene: TRBJ1-5; abundance: few; CDR3aa: CASRGQVLEPQHF; CDR3nt: TGTGCCAGCCGAGGACAGGTCCTCGAGCCCCAGCATTTT
d_gene: NA; v_gene: TRBV7-6; j_gene: TRBJ2-5; abundance: NA; CDR3aa: CASSFQPSGAETQYF; CDR3nt: TGTGCCAGCAGCTTTCAACCCTCAGGGGCAGAGACCCAGTACTTC
d_gene: TRBD2; v_gene: TRBV18; j_gene: TRBJ2-1; abundance: NA; CDR3aa: CASSPEAGLPYNEQFF; CDR3nt: TGTGCCAGCTCACCTGAAGCGGGACTTCCCTACAATGAGCAGTTCTTC
d_gene: TRBD2; v_gene: TRBV4-2; j_gene: TRBJ2-5; abundance: NA; CDR3aa: CASSQDRGLAVQTQYF; CDR3nt: TGTGCCAGCAGCCAAGATCGGGGACTAGCGGTACAAACCCAGTACTTC
d_gene: TRBD1; v_gene: TRBV11-2; j_gene: TRBJ2-2; abundance: NA; CDR3aa: CASSLGTGASGELFF; CDR3nt: TGTGCCAGCAGCCTCGGGACAGGGGCGAGCGGGGAGCTGTTTTTT
d_gene: NA; v_gene: TRBV28; j_gene: TRBJ1-5; abundance: NA; CDR3aa: CASSLVRQGRSNQPQHF; CDR3nt: TGTGCCAGCAGTTTAGTCCGGCAGGGTAGGAGCAATCAGCCCCAGCATTTT
d_gene: TRBD1; v_gene: TRBV7-6; j_gene: TRBJ2-7; abundance: NA; CDR3aa: CASSLGGRGNYHEQYF; CDR3nt: TGTGCCAGCAGCTTAGGGGGCAGGGGGAACTACCACGAGCAGTACTTC
d_gene: TRBD2; v_gene: TRBV27; j_gene: TRBJ2-3; abundance: NA; CDR3aa: CATGLAGSTDTQYF; CDR3nt: TGTGCCACCGGACTAGCGGGAAGCACAGATACGCAGTATTTT
d_gene: TRBD2; v_gene: TRBV11-2; j_gene: TRBJ2-1; abundance: NA; CDR3aa: CASSPGLAGGSSYNEQFF; CDR3nt: TGTGCCAGCAGCCCGGGACTAGCGGGAGGGAGCTCCTACAATGAGCAGTTCTTC
d_gene: TRBD2; v_gene: TRBV5-6; j_gene: TRBJ2-2; abundance: NA; CDR3aa: CASSLERLAGAGELFF; CDR3nt: TGTGCCAGCAGCTTGGAACGACTAGCGGGAGCCGGGGAGCTGTTTTTT
d_gene: NA; v_gene: TRBV5-4; j_gene: TRBJ1-1; abundance: NA; CDR3aa: CASSLRTALNTEAFF; CDR3nt: TGTGCCAGCAGCTTGAGGACAGCCCTGAACACTGAAGCTTTCTTT
d_gene: NA; v_gene: TRBV11-3; j_gene: TRBJ2-1; abundance: NA; CDR3aa: CASSQGSSYNEQFF; CDR3nt: TGTGCCAGCAGCCAGGGGAGCTCCTACAATGAGCAGTTCTTC
d_gene: TRBD2; v_gene: TRBV3-1/TRBV3-2; j_gene: TRBJ2-7; abundance: NA; CDR3aa: CASSHRGLAGEGEQYF; CDR3nt: TGTGCCAGCAGCCACCGGGGACTAGCGGGAGAAGGCGAGCAGTACTTC
d_gene: NA; v_gene: TRBV7-9; j_gene: TRBJ2-7; abundance: once; CDR3aa: CASGKAYEQYF; CDR3nt: TGTGCCAGCGGCAAAGCCTACGAGCAGTACTTC
d_gene: NA; v_gene: TRBV5-1; j_gene: TRBJ2-7; abundance: NA; CDR3aa: CASSLEAGREQYF; CDR3nt: TGCGCCAGCAGCTTGGAGGCAGGGCGTGAGCAGTACTTC
d_gene: TRBD2; v_gene: TRBV5-1; j_gene: TRBJ2-1; abundance: NA; CDR3aa: CASTSGPNEQFF; CDR3nt: TGCGCCAGCACTAGCGGGCCCAATGAGCAGTTCTTC
d_gene: NA; v_gene: TRBV18; j_gene: TRBJ1-5; abundance: NA; CDR3aa: CASSLDRLNQPQHF; CDR3nt: TGTGCCAGCTCACTCGACAGGCTAAATCAGCCCCAGCATTTT
d_gene: NA; v_gene: TRBV7-2; j_gene: TRBJ2-2; abundance: few; CDR3aa: CASSSPPGHYADTGELFF; CDR3nt: TGTGCCAGCAGCTCGCCGCCGGGGCACTACGCGGACACCGGGGAGCTGTTTTTT
d_gene: TRBD1; v_gene: TRBV7-2; j_gene: TRBJ1-4; abundance: NA; CDR3aa: CASSRGDSLEKLFF; CDR3nt: TGTGCCAGCAGCAGGGGGGACAGCCTCGAAAAACTGTTTTTT
d_gene: TRBD2; v_gene: TRBV18; j_gene: TRBJ2-3; abundance: NA; CDR3aa: CASSPGPSGRADTQYF; CDR3nt: TGTGCCAGCTCACCAGGCCCTAGCGGTAGGGCAGATACGCAGTATTTT
d_gene: TRBD1; v_gene: TRBV27; j_gene: TRBJ1-5; abundance: NA; CDR3aa: CASSPHRTGNLGNQPQHF; CDR3nt: TGTGCCAGCAGTCCCCACAGGACAGGGAATTTAGGCAATCAGCCCCAGCATTTT
d_gene: TRBD1; v_gene: TRBV7-9; j_gene: TRBJ2-7; abundance: NA; CDR3aa: CASRDRGSSYEQYF; CDR3nt: TGTGCCAGCCGAGACAGGGGGAGCTCCTACGAGCAGTACTTC
d_gene: NA; v_gene: TRBV7-2; j_gene: TRBJ2-7; abundance: NA; CDR3aa: CASSPLRRERFEQYF; CDR3nt: TGTGCCAGCAGCCCCCTGCGGAGGGAGAGGTTCGAGCAGTACTTC
d_gene: NA; v_gene: TRBV5-1; j_gene: TRBJ1-6; abundance: NA; CDR3aa: CASSLEGMGGSPLHF; CDR3nt: TGCGCCAGCAGCTTGGAGGGGATGGGGGGCTCACCCCTCCACTTT
d_gene: TRBD1; v_gene: TRBV24-1; j_gene: TRBJ2-5; abundance: NA; CDR3aa: CATSDTTGESRETQYF; CDR3nt: TGTGCCACCAGTGACACCACAGGGGAGAGTCGAGAGACCCAGTACTTC
d_gene: TRBD1; v_gene: TRBV15; j_gene: TRBJ2-7; abundance: NA; CDR3aa: CATSTPRQGLYEQYF; CDR3nt: TGTGCCACCAGCACGCCGCGACAGGGCCTCTACGAGCAGTACTTC
d_gene: TRBD1; v_gene: TRBV19; j_gene: TRBJ2-4; abundance: NA; CDR3aa: CASSIGGQGGKNIQYF; CDR3nt: TGTGCCAGTAGTATTGGAGGACAGGGTGGCAAAAACATTCAGTACTTC
d_gene: NA; v_gene: TRBV30; j_gene: TRBJ1-1; abundance: few; CDR3aa: CAWSPFDMGGRTEAFF; CDR3nt: TGTGCCTGGAGTCCCTTCGACATGGGGGGTCGGACTGAAGCTTTCTTT
d_gene: NA; v_gene: TRBV5-6; j_gene: TRBJ1-6; abundance: NA; CDR3aa: CASSPQGANSPLHF; CDR3nt: TGTGCCAGCAGCCCCCAGGGAGCCAATTCACCCCTCCACTTT
d_gene: NA; v_gene: TRBV9; j_gene: TRBJ1-6; abundance: NA; CDR3aa: CASSVEGRASPLHF; CDR3nt: TGTGCCAGCAGCGTAGAGGGACGCGCCTCACCCCTCCACTTT
d_gene: NA; v_gene: TRBV7-3; j_gene: TRBJ1-1; abundance: NA; CDR3aa: CASSLQGSNTEAFF; CDR3nt: TGTGCCAGCAGCTTACAGGGGTCGAACACTGAAGCTTTCTTT
d_gene: TRBD1; v_gene: TRBV2; j_gene: TRBJ2-7; abundance: once; CDR3aa: CASSVRGRIDEQYF; CDR3nt: TGTGCCAGCAGTGTGAGGGGGCGTATCGACGAGCAGTACTTC
d_gene: NA; v_gene: TRBV7-9; j_gene: TRBJ2-3; abundance: NA; CDR3aa: CASSLRGGVHTDTQYF; CDR3nt: TGTGCCAGCAGCTTAAGGGGGGGAGTCCACACAGATACGCAGTATTTT
d_gene: NA; v_gene: TRBV25-1; j_gene: TRBJ2-2; abundance: NA; CDR3aa: CASSEQGRDTGELFF; CDR3nt: TGTGCCAGCAGTGAACAGGGGCGGGACACCGGGGAGCTGTTTTTT
d_gene: TRBD1; v_gene: TRBV6-6; j_gene: TRBJ1-1; abundance: once; CDR3aa: CASSFRDRLEAFF; CDR3nt: TGTGCCAGCAGTTTCCGGGACAGGCTTGAAGCTTTCTTT
d_gene: NA; v_gene: TRBV11-1; j_gene: TRBJ2-2; abundance: once; CDR3aa: CASSGSRAPGELFF; CDR3nt: TGTGCCAGCAGCGGGTCCAGGGCCCCCGGGGAGCTGTTTTTT
d_gene: NA; v_gene: TRBV23-1; j_gene: TRBJ2-7; abundance: NA; CDR3aa: CASSQSASSYEQYF; CDR3nt: TGCGCCAGCAGTCAATCGGCCAGCTCCTACGAGCAGTACTTC
d_gene: NA; v_gene: TRBV9; j_gene: TRBJ2-1; abundance: NA; CDR3aa: CASSHTGLPYNEQFF; CDR3nt: TGTGCCAGCAGCCATACAGGGTTACCCTACAATGAGCAGTTCTTC
d_gene: TRBD1; v_gene: TRBV4-1; j_gene: TRBJ2-7; abundance: NA; CDR3aa: CASSRDRDYEQYF; CDR3nt: TGCGCCAGCAGCCGGGACAGAGACTACGAGCAGTACTTC
d_gene: NA; v_gene: TRBV7-8; j_gene: TRBJ1-4; abundance: NA; CDR3aa: CASSPRAANEKLFF; CDR3nt: TGTGCCAGCAGCCCCCGGGCAGCTAATGAAAAACTGTTTTTT
d_gene: NA; v_gene: TRBV5-6; j_gene: TRBJ2-2; abundance: NA; CDR3aa: CASSGRQTGELFF; CDR3nt: TGTGCCAGCAGCGGCAGACAGACCGGGGAGCTGTTTTTT
d_gene: NA; v_gene: TRBV21-1; j_gene: TRBJ2-5; abundance: once; CDR3aa: CASSKETSGKETQYF; CDR3nt: TGTGCCAGCAGCAAAGAAACTAGCGGGAAAGAGACCCAGTACTTC
d_gene: NA; v_gene: TRBV28; j_gene: TRBJ2-7; abundance: NA; CDR3aa: CASSFIGYEQYF; CDR3nt: TGTGCCAGCAGTTTTATCGGCTACGAGCAGTACTTC
d_gene: NA; v_gene: TRBV5-6; j_gene: TRBJ2-5; abundance: NA; CDR3aa: CASSLIRSHQETQYF; CDR3nt: TGTGCCAGCAGCTTGATAAGGTCCCACCAAGAGACCCAGTACTTC
d_gene: NA; v_gene: TRBV6-5; j_gene: TRBJ1-2; abundance: NA; CDR3aa: CASTRGDYGYTF; CDR3nt: TGTGCCAGCACCCGGGGTGACTATGGCTACACCTTC
d_gene: NA; v_gene: TRBV5-1; j_gene: TRBJ2-3; abundance: NA; CDR3aa: CASSLVSGTDTQYF; CDR3nt: TGCGCCAGCAGCTTGGTCAGCGGTACAGATACGCAGTATTTT
d_gene: TRBD2; v_gene: TRBV9; j_gene: TRBJ2-2; abundance: NA; CDR3aa: CASSSSSGTTGELFF; CDR3nt: TGTGCCAGCAGCTCATCTAGCGGGACCACCGGGGAGCTGTTTTTT
d_gene: NA; v_gene: TRBV30; j_gene: TRBJ1-1; abundance: NA; CDR3aa: CAWSSKTEAFF; CDR3nt: TGTGCCTGGAGTAGTAAAACTGAAGCTTTCTTT
d_gene: NA; v_gene: TRBV29-1; j_gene: TRBJ2-7; abundance: NA; CDR3aa: CSGKEGPEQYF; CDR3nt: TGCAGCGGGAAGGAGGGGCCCGAGCAGTACTTC
d_gene: NA; v_gene: TRBV6-2/TRBV6-3; j_gene: TRBJ2-1; abundance: NA; CDR3aa: CASSRDWVYNEQFF; CDR3nt: TGTGCCAGCAGCCGGGACTGGGTATACAATGAGCAGTTCTTC